Following are 24 T cell receptor beta chains from one sample sequenced in a study of T-cell reconstitution after alpha-beta-depleted transplantation in children. A TCRbeta library incorporating unique molecular identifiers was prepared. TCRdb re-called the PCR reads through MiXCR, storing one row per CDR3 protein. The sample gives a few hundred thousand distinct CDR3 sequences, roughly 7.1% of which show up once; 5.5% is in the top ten. This sample comprised PBMCs, obtained before TCRalphabeta/CD19-depleted stem cell transplant. These receptors were collected from a boy younger than 10 with acute lymphoblastic leukemia, due to receive a stem cell transplant.

The chain is built from TRBV28 and TRBJ1-4, with D perhaps matching TRBD1 (6 bases). In germline, CDR1 is MDHEN, CDR2 SYDVKM. The V end lost 6 bases, the J end lost 3 bases, and 14 bases lay between the germline ends. CDR3 size: 15 residues. The CDR3 coding sequence is TGTGCCAGCAGATACAGGGATGGAGCTAATGAAAAACTGTTTTTT. Protein: CASRYRDGANEKLFF.

Ten or more counts support this clonotype. This chain links TRBV9 with TRBJ2-5; 8 bases fit TRBD1. The V gene end was trimmed by 4 bases and the J gene end by 2 bases; junction bases not matched to a gene: 10. The germline V gene encodes CDR1 SGDLS and CDR2 YYNGEE. The CDR3 has 16 amino acids. CDR3 sequence reads: CASSLQTGVTQETQYF. CDR3 sequence (DNA): TGTGCCAGCAGCCTCCAGACAGGGGTTACACAAGAGACCCAGTACTTC.

This clonotype was recorded many times. J is TRBJ2-7 and V is TRBV11-2; D is possibly TRBD1 (6 bases). V was clipped by 0 bases and J by 3 bases, with 12 bases between them. This CDR3 contains 15 residues. Germline CDR1 reads SGHAT; CDR2 reads FQNNGV. CDR3 amino acids: CASSLERQGLYEQYF. As DNA, the CDR3 is TGTGCCAGCAGCTTAGAGCGGCAGGGGCTCTACGAGCAGTACTTC.

About this clonotype: One end of the junction does not line up with germline, which may come from a read error. This rearrangement joins TRBV5-5 to TRBJ1-6; no clear D gene. The CDR3 loop spans 12 amino acids. Germline V gene data show CDR1 as SGHKS and CDR2 as YYEKEE (reference sequence). CDR3 DNA: TGTGCCAGCAGCTCCTTTAATTCACCCCTCCACTTT. Protein sequence: CASSSFNSPLHF.

In this sample, this clonotype turned up many times. V is TRBV28 and J is TRBJ1-1; D ambiguous. This CDR3 region has 15 residues. The V gene lost 3 bases and the J gene lost 4 bases, with 15 bases spanning the gap. Germline CDR1 reads MDHEN; CDR2 reads SYDVKM. Written as DNA, the CDR3 is TGTGCCAGCAGTTTCTCCGAAAACCTGATCACTGAAGCTTTCTTT. It yields the protein CASSFSENLITEAFF.

This clonotype was seen a handful of times. The chain links TRBV12-3 or TRBV12-4 to TRBJ1-5; no reliable D call. V lost 8 bases to trimming and J lost 7 bases, with 12 bases between them. The CDR3 runs 12 residues. The CDR3 DNA sequence: TGTGCCAGCGCAAAGGGAGAACAGCCCCAGCATTTT. Translated, it gives CASAKGEQPQHF.

This clonotype was observed many times. The rearrangement links TRBV27 to TRBJ2-1, with 13 bases matching TRBD2. Trimming cost V 7 bases and J 9 bases; bases outside gene matches: 18. The germline gives CDR1 MNHEY, CDR2 SMNVEV (reference sequence). This CDR3 has 18 residues. The CDR3 region is CASTHYPGTSGTGGEQFF. In DNA form, the CDR3 reads TGTGCCAGCACCCACTACCCCGGGACTAGCGGGACTGGGGGTGAGCAGTTCTTC.

This clonotype was counted ten times or more. This chain uses TRBV7-2 with TRBJ1-6; D is ambiguous. Trimming stripped 5 bases from V and 9 bases from J, with 14 bases between. CDR1 and CDR2 (germline): SGHTA, FQGNSA. The CDR3 contains 14 residues. Written as DNA, the CDR3 is TGTGCCAGCAGCCCTGGGATTGGAGTTTCACCCCTCCACTTT. This sequence encodes CASSPGIGVSPLHF.

This clonotype showed up just a few times. The V gene is TRBV11-2, the J gene TRBJ2-1, with D possibly matching TRBD2 (5 bases). CDR3 length: 12 residues. The germline V gene encodes CDR1 SGHAT and CDR2 FQNNGV. The V gene lost 5 bases and the J gene lost 8 bases, with 10 bases spanning the gap. As DNA, the CDR3 is TGTGCCAGCAGCCCCCCCGGGGATGAGCAGTTCTTC. This codes for CASSPPGDEQFF.

Ten or more counts support this clonotype. This chain connects TRBV6-2 or TRBV6-3 to TRBJ1-5; D possibly corresponds to TRBD1 (5 bases). This CDR3 has 16 amino acids. Trimming removed 4 bases at V and 4 bases at J, with 17 bases between. The germline V gene has CDR1 MNHEY and CDR2 SVGEGT. CDR3 nucleotides: TGTGCCAGCAGTTCCTGGGACGGCGGGGGGAATCAGCCCCAGCATTTT. Amino acids: CASSSWDGGGNQPQHF.

This clonotype was counted many times. V gene TRBV12-3 or TRBV12-4 combines with J gene TRBJ2-1; D not certain. The V end was cut by 5 bases, the J end by 11 bases, with 16 bases between. There are 13 residues in the CDR3. The CDR3 DNA sequence: TGTGCCAGCAGTGAGACGAAGCCCGAACAGCAGTTCTTC. Translation gives CASSETKPEQQFF.

Only a few counts were recorded for this clonotype. The chain joins TRBV18 to TRBJ2-3, with unresolved D. Deletions cut 5 bases from V and 3 bases from J, with 15 bases between. Germline lookup yields CDR1 KGHSH and CDR2 LQKENI. This CDR3 spans 15 amino acids. DNA for the CDR3: TGTGCCAGCTCAGACCTTATCGCGGTAACAGATACGCAGTATTTT. Amino acids: CASSDLIAVTDTQYF.

This clonotype was seen many times. The chain uses TRBV12-3 or TRBV12-4 and TRBJ2-7, with D possibly being TRBD1 (6 bases). Trimming took 3 bases from V and 7 from J, leaving 19 bases between them. The CDR3 extends over 15 amino acids. CDR3 loop: CASSFIVGAVREQYF. CDR3 nucleotide sequence: TGTGCCAGCAGTTTTATTGTGGGGGCTGTCCGAGAGCAGTACTTC.

This clonotype was picked up many times. The rearrangement joins TRBV29-1 to TRBJ1-2; no clear D. The CDR3 length is 13 residues. CDR1 and CDR2 (germline): SQVTM, ANQGSEA. The ends were cut back, 0 bases at V and 4 bases at J, with 9 bases in the middle. The CDR3 DNA reads as TGCAGCGTTGAAGAGGCAGATTTCTATGGCTACACCTTC. It codes for CSVEEADFYGYTF.

This clonotype appeared many times. The chain has TRBV5-1 and TRBJ2-7; TRBD1 aligns across 7 bases. CDR1 and CDR2 from the germline V gene are SGHRS and YFSETQ. V shed 4 bases and J 3 bases; nucleotides not matched to a gene: 7. This CDR3 contains 14 residues. CDR3 in DNA: TGCGCCAGCAGCCGGACAGGTATAAACTACGAGCAGTACTTC. Its protein is CASSRTGINYEQYF.

The table lists this clonotype with many counts. CDR3 nucleotides: TGTGCCACCAGCAATACAGCGGAGCTCCAAAATGAGCAGTTCTTC. Protein sequence: CATSNTAELQNEQFF. The chain employs TRBV15 and TRBJ2-1; a possible D gene is TRBD2 (5 bases). V lost 4 bases, J lost 7 bases, and 17 bases lay in between. This CDR3 comprises 15 residues. From germline, CDR1 is LNHNV and CDR2 YYDKDF (reference sequence).

This clonotype was counted many times. The V and J genes are TRBV29-1 and TRBJ2-7; weak D call: TRBD1 (6 bases). Germline-derived CDR1 and CDR2 are SQVTM and ANQGSEA. V shed 6 bases and J shed 3 bases, with 9 bases lying between them. The CDR3 consists of 11 residues. The CDR3 loop is CSVGQHYEQYF. The CDR3 DNA follows: TGCAGCGTAGGACAGCACTACGAGCAGTACTTC.

This clonotype was observed a few times. J is TRBJ1-1 and V is TRBV7-2, with TRBD1 as a possible D gene (5 bases). The germline CDR1 and CDR2 sequences are SGHTA and FQGNSA. The CDR3 sequence is 14 residues long. V dropped 5 bases and J dropped 1 base, with 11 bases sitting between them. The CDR3 region has the DNA TGTGCCAGCAGCGTCAGGGTAGAGAACACTGAAGCTTTCTTT. It yields the protein CASSVRVENTEAFF.

This clonotype has a count of ten or more. CDR3: CASSYARGAGNTIYF. The CDR3 bases are TGTGCCAGCAGTTACGCCAGGGGGGCTGGAAACACCATATATTTT. The chain employs TRBV6-5 and TRBJ1-3; 7 bases are a match to TRBD1. V lost 2 bases to trimming and J lost 2 bases; unmatched junction nucleotides: 3. Germline CDR1 and CDR2: MNHEY and SVGAGI. The length of the CDR3 is 15 residues.

The rearrangement joins TRBV4-3 to TRBJ2-1; the D call may be TRBD1 or TRBD2 (5 bases each). Germline values: CDR1 LGHNA, CDR2 YSLEER. The CDR3 spans 13 residues. Trimming stripped 5 bases from V and 5 bases from J, with 10 bases between. The CDR3 DNA is TGCGCCAGCAGCGGGGACGGTGACAATGAGCAGTTCTTC. Translated: CASSGDGDNEQFF.

This clonotype has a count of ten or more. The chain links TRBV11-2 to TRBJ1-2; 7 nucleotides match TRBD1. The germline V gene encodes CDR1 SGHAT and CDR2 FQNNGV. V lost 3 bases and J lost 6; bases outside the gene matches: 4. The CDR3 loop spans 13 amino acids. The CDR3 loop is CASSFDREHGYTF. Written as DNA, the CDR3 is TGTGCCAGCAGCTTCGACAGGGAGCATGGCTACACCTTC.

This clonotype occurred many times. This chain uses TRBV12-3 or TRBV12-4 with TRBJ1-2, with TRBD1 as a possible D gene (5 bases). V was pared by 6 bases and J by 12 bases, with 20 bases between. This CDR3 region has 13 residues. CDR3 in amino acids: CASSSGHPVSDTF. For the CDR3, the DNA is TGTGCCAGCAGCTCTGGACACCCCGTGTCCGACACCTTC.

This clonotype was seen at least ten times. This chain uses TRBV18 with TRBJ2-7; 8 bases fit TRBD1. The V gene end was trimmed by 0 bases and the J gene end by 4 bases; junction bases not matched to a gene: 8. This CDR3 comprises 16 residues. CDR1 and CDR2 from the germline V gene are KGHSH and LQKENI. CDR3 sequence: CASSPPTDRGRYEQYF. The CDR3 DNA follows: TGTGCCAGCTCACCACCCACTGACAGGGGCCGGTACGAGCAGTACTTC.

At least ten counts were recorded for this clonotype. The chain is built from TRBV7-9 and TRBJ2-7; D call uncertain. The ends were cut back, 4 bases at V and 2 bases at J, with 15 bases in the middle. The CDR3 extends over 15 amino acids. Germline V gene data show CDR1 as SEHNR and CDR2 as FQNEAQ (reference sequence). DNA for the CDR3: TGTGCCAGCAGCTCCCGGGCCGAGAAGCCCTACGAGCAGTACTTC. It specifies CASSSRAEKPYEQYF.